This T cell receptor beta chain was sequenced during a study of blood T cell repertoires in COVID-19. Across the study: In each case, the material was cDNA or gDNA derived from T cells, B-cell-depleted T cells, or PBMCs.

Germline V lookup: CDR1 MNHEY, CDR2 SVGEGT. V lost 0 bases and J lost 4; bases outside the gene matches: 4. CDR3 size: 15 residues. Study processing details: Quantification of nucleated cells was approximated via reference gene primer amplification. Only in-frame clones appear in the TCRdb table, and some are missing; sequencing was by immunoSEQ multiplex PCR. V, J and clone size are those of that table, while D and trimming were read from the DNA. The sample has around 370,000 clones; around nine tenths are singletons. This TCR was recovered from a woman aged 18 to 35 who had recovered from COVID-19. Sample: peripheral blood. The V and J genes are TRBV6-2 or TRBV6-3 and TRBJ1-2, with 8 nucleotides matching TRBD1. This CDR3 is CASSYSDRVGYGYTF. The CDR3 DNA sequence: TGTGCCAGCAGTTACTCGGACAGGGTGGGCTATGGCTACACCTTC.